These 18 T cell receptor beta chains were sequenced from one sample in a study of human T cells and chemical hapten exposure. Total RNA came from unfractionated whole blood. During construction of the library, unique molecular identifiers were attached to individual cDNA molecules for quantitative, reproducible TCR counting. Via MiXCR, TCRdb re-called the reads, giving one row per CDR3 protein. This repertoire shows about 120,000 distinct CDR3 sequences, 8.5% found once; its top ten account for around 1.5%. The sample was whole blood. The receptors stem from a human donor in good health. Some clones in this sample may be carry-over from other donors' samples.

This clonotype showed up just a few times. V is TRBV30 and J is TRBJ2-5, with D possibly TRBD1 on 5 matching bases. Germline CDR1 is GTSNPN and CDR2 is SVGIG (reference sequence). V shed 4 bases and J shed 4 bases, with 13 bases lying between them. This CDR3 has 13 amino acids. In DNA, the CDR3 is TGTGCCTGGACCGCCCAGGGTGCAGAGACCCAGTACTTC. Protein product: CAWTAQGAETQYF.

This clonotype occurred many times. The chain joins TRBV3-1 to TRBJ2-1, with 9 nucleotides matching TRBD2. Unmatched junction bases numbered 5, after V lost 4 bases and J lost 7 bases. The CDR3 has 14 residues. CDR1 and CDR2 from the germline V gene are LGHDT and YNNKEL (reference sequence). The CDR3 reads CASSRGRAGNEQFF. The CDR3 DNA reads TGTGCCAGCAGCCGCGGGAGGGCCGGGAATGAGCAGTTCTTC.

This clonotype was observed at least ten times. V gene TRBV29-1 combines with J gene TRBJ1-1; the D gene is possibly TRBD1 (5 bases). The CDR3 loop spans 12 amino acids. In germline, CDR1 is SQVTM, CDR2 ANQGSEA. V shed 4 bases and J shed 6 bases, with 12 bases lying between them. The CDR3 loop is CSVGVGTSEAFF. The DNA for the CDR3 is TGCAGCGTTGGGGTGGGGACCTCTGAAGCTTTCTTT.

Ten or more counts support this clonotype. The chain combines TRBV5-1 with TRBJ2-5, with 10 bases that match TRBD1. With V trimmed by 0 bases and J by 2 bases, 1 base remained unmatched. The CDR3 is 15 residues long. Germline V gene data show CDR1 as SGHRS and CDR2 as YFSETQ. In DNA form, the CDR3 reads TGCGCCAGCAGCTTGGAGGACAGGGGGCAAGAGACCCAGTACTTC. It yields the protein CASSLEDRGQETQYF.

This clonotype has just a few counts. The V call is TRBV27, the J call TRBJ2-7, with D perhaps matching TRBD1 (5 bases). Per the germline V gene, CDR1 is MNHEY and CDR2 is SMNVEV (reference sequence). There are 15 residues in the CDR3. Deletions cut 4 bases from V and 2 bases from J, with 15 bases between. The CDR3 DNA reads as TGTGCCAGCAGTTCGATTCCGCAGGGTACCTACGAGCAGTACTTC. Its translation is CASSSIPQGTYEQYF.

This clonotype was found a few times. The CDR3 loop is CASSLSSGNYNEQFF. The CDR3 nucleotides read TGCGCCAGCAGCTTGTCTAGCGGGAACTACAATGAGCAGTTCTTC. The rearrangement uses TRBV5-1 and TRBJ2-1, with TRBD2 matching over 9 bases. V shed 1 base and J 3 bases; nucleotides not matched to a gene: 2. The CDR3 length is 15 residues. Looked up from germline, CDR1 is SGHRS and CDR2 is YFSETQ. The whole variable domain, remainder taken from reference TRBV5-1 and TRBJ2-1, is KAGVTQTPRYLIKTRGQQVTLSCSPISGHRSVSWYQQTPGQGLQFLFEYFSETQRNKGNFPGRFSGRQFSNSRSEMNVSTLELGDSALYLCASSLSSGNYNEQFFGPGTRLTVL.

This clonotype was counted a few times. The chain recombines TRBV7-9 with TRBJ2-1; 9 bases match TRBD1. J was trimmed by 5 bases and V by 5 bases; bases with no gene match: 7. This CDR3 has 15 residues. CDR1 and CDR2 from the germline V gene are SEHNR and FQNEAQ (reference sequence). CDR3 bases: TGTGCCAGCAGCGCGGACAGGGGTCTCGACAATGAGCAGTTCTTC. This translates into CASSADRGLDNEQFF.

This clonotype has only a few counts. The chain joins TRBV6-4 to TRBJ2-1, with 12 bases fitting TRBD2. CDR1 is MRHNA, CDR2 SNTAGT, per germline. The CDR3 extends over 15 amino acids. Germline trimming cut 6 bases from V and 6 bases from J; bases unmatched to any gene: 6. In nucleotides, the CDR3 is TGTGCCAGCAGCCGACTAGCGGGAGAGGGCAATGAGCAGTTCTTC. Translated, it gives CASSRLAGEGNEQFF.

The table lists this clonotype with many counts. The genes are TRBV4-1 and TRBJ1-2; 8 nucleotides agree with TRBD1. The germline CDR1 and CDR2 sequences are MGHRA and YSYEKL. The CDR3 has 14 residues. Trimming took 4 bases from V and 6 from J; bases not matched to a gene: 7. The CDR3 region has the DNA TGCGCCAGCAGCCGGGACAGGATAATCCATGGCTACACCTTC. It translates to CASSRDRIIHGYTF.

Ten or more counts support this clonotype. The chain links TRBV29-1 to TRBJ2-7, with 7 nucleotides matching TRBD1. The CDR3 is made up of 12 amino acids. Per germline, CDR1 SQVTM and CDR2 ANQGSEA. Trimming removed 7 bases from V and 1 base from J; junction bases left unmatched: 4. CDR3 sequence: CSAWDSSYEQYF. CDR3 nucleotide sequence: TGCAGCGCCTGGGACAGTTCCTACGAGCAGTACTTC.

The chain has TRBV6-5 and TRBJ2-7; D is unclear. Trimming removed 0 bases at V and 6 bases at J, with 12 bases between. CDR1 is MNHEY and CDR2 is SVGAGI in the germline V gene. The CDR3 has 14 amino acids. The CDR3: CASSYSAPSSEQYF. The DNA for the CDR3 is TGTGCCAGCAGTTACTCGGCCCCTAGTAGCGAGCAGTACTTC.

The chain employs TRBV2 and TRBJ1-2, with D perhaps TRBD1 (6 bases). V lost 6 bases, J lost 8 bases, and 13 bases lay in between. Germline CDR1 reads SNHLY; CDR2 reads FYNNEI. This CDR3 spans 12 amino acids. The CDR3 DNA sequence: TGTGCCAGCAGCGAGGACAGAAGAGGCTACACCTTC. As protein: CASSEDRRGYTF.

This clonotype was seen only a few times. The chain carries TRBV15 and TRBJ2-1, with 9 bases fitting TRBD1. With V trimmed by 3 bases and J by 2 bases, 8 bases remained unmatched. Germline lookup yields CDR1 LNHNV and CDR2 YYDKDF (reference sequence). CDR3 length: 17 residues. CDR3 region: CATSSPGQGYPYNEQFF. CDR3 bases: TGTGCCACCAGCAGCCCGGGACAGGGTTACCCCTACAATGAGCAGTTCTTC.

This clonotype was picked up many times. The chain uses TRBV11-2 and TRBJ2-4; 13 nucleotides line up with TRBD2. V lost 2 bases to trimming and J lost 0 bases; unmatched junction nucleotides: 10. This CDR3 is 20 amino acids long. The V gene's germline CDR1 is SGHAT and CDR2 FQNNGV. This chain's CDR3 is CASSLTPGLAGNLAKNIQYF. CDR3 nucleotide sequence: TGTGCCAGCAGCTTAACTCCGGGACTAGCGGGGAACCTAGCCAAAAACATTCAGTACTTC.

This clonotype was counted only a few times. This chain links TRBV14 with TRBJ2-7; D assignment may be TRBD1 or TRBD2 (5 bases each). From germline, CDR1 is SGHDN and CDR2 FVKESK. V was clipped by 0 bases and J by 5 bases, with 14 bases between them. This CDR3 spans 15 amino acids. Written as DNA, the CDR3 is TGTGCCAGCAGCCAAGATTCCGGGGCTGTACACGAGCAGTACTTC. Its protein product is CASSQDSGAVHEQYF.

This clonotype was detected a few times. V usage is TRBV7-2 and J usage is TRBJ2-1, with 9 bases aligning to TRBD2. The ends lost 0 bases at V and 9 bases at J; junction bases unmatched: 6. The length of the CDR3 is 15 residues. Germline lookup yields CDR1 SGHTA and CDR2 FQGNSA. In DNA form, the CDR3 reads TGTGCCAGCAGCTTAGCCGAATGGCGGGGGGGTGAGCAGTTCTTC. Translating it yields CASSLAEWRGGEQFF.

Many counts were recorded for this clonotype. The chain's CDR3 is CSARGDRATYEQYF. CDR3 nucleotide sequence: TGCAGTGCTAGAGGGGACAGGGCTACCTACGAGCAGTACTTC. The chain combines TRBV20-1 with TRBJ2-7; TRBD1 aligns across 9 bases. With V trimmed by 1 base and J by 2 bases, 3 bases remained unmatched. This CDR3 region has 14 residues. CDR1 is DFQATT and CDR2 is SNEGSKA in the germline V gene (reference sequence).

V usage is TRBV12-5 and J usage is TRBJ2-2; D remains unclear. CDR1 and CDR2 from the germline V gene are LGHNT and FRNRAP. V lost 3 bases and J 4 bases, leaving 9 bases between the germline ends. The CDR3 sequence is 14 residues long. This chain's CDR3 is CASGFPTFTGELFF. Here the CDR3 DNA reads TGTGCTAGTGGTTTCCCTACCTTCACCGGGGAGCTGTTTTTT. Drawing the rest from reference TRBV12-5 and TRBJ2-2, the complete variable domain is DARVTQTPRHKVTEMGQEVTMRCQPILGHNTVFWYRQTMMQGLELLAYFRNRAPLDDSGMPKDRFSAEMPDATLATLKIQPSEPRDSAVYFCASGFPTFTGELFFGEGSRLTVL.